What follows are 20 T cell receptor beta chains derived from one specimen sequenced in a study of cytomegalovirus exposure and HLA in healthy donors. In the PCR, 60 Vbeta and 13 Jbeta primers were used. Profiling relied on immunoSEQ multiplex PCR, and the TCRdb table lists in-frame clones only, not all of them. Among around 110,000 clones listed, more than 70% were seen once. The specimen sequenced was PBMCs. The receptors were gathered from a man in his late teens or twenties in good health and CMV-seronegative.

This chain joins TRBV5-4 and TRBJ1-5, with D perhaps TRBD1 (6 bases). Per germline, CDR1 SGHNT and CDR2 YYREEE (reference sequence). V was trimmed by 4 bases and J by 6 bases, leaving 14 bases between them. The CDR3 length is 14 residues. CDR3 bases: TGTGCCAGCAGCCTGGATGGGGGCTTTCAGCCCCAGCATTTT. Protein product: CASSLDGGFQPQHF.

The chain couples TRBV5-6 to TRBJ2-2; no clear D. Germline V gene sequence: CDR1 SGHDT, CDR2 YYEEEE. There are 14 residues in the CDR3. Trimming took 0 bases from V and 3 from J, leaving 6 bases between them. The CDR3 DNA reads as TGTGCCAGCAGCTTGGACCGGTACACCGGGGAGCTGTTTTTT. It codes for CASSLDRYTGELFF.

The rearrangement joins TRBV2 to TRBJ2-2; D perhaps matches TRBD1 (5 bases). Trimming left V 2 bases short and J 5 bases short, with 12 bases between. This CDR3 comprises 15 residues. The germline V gene has CDR1 SNHLY and CDR2 FYNNEI. The CDR3 protein is CASSEWARATGELFF. The CDR3 bases are TGTGCCAGCAGTGAATGGGCCAGGGCTACCGGGGAGCTGTTTTTT.

This chain links TRBV5-1 with TRBJ2-5; D might be TRBD1 (6 bases). The V end lost 2 bases, the J end lost 0 bases, and 11 bases lay between the germline ends. CDR3 size: 15 residues. Germline CDR1 SGHRS, CDR2 YFSETQ. The CDR3 loop is CASSLRQAYQETQYF. CDR3 nucleotides: TGCGCCAGCAGCTTACGACAGGCGTACCAAGAGACCCAGTACTTC.

V gene TRBV2 combines with J gene TRBJ2-3, with D maybe TRBD2 (7 bases). Germline V gives CDR1 SNHLY, CDR2 FYNNEI. The CDR3 has 14 amino acids. Trimming stripped 6 bases from V and 5 bases from J, with 15 bases between. Here the CDR3 reads CASRDWGGGDTQYF. The CDR3 DNA reads as TGTGCCAGCAGAGACTGGGGGGGCGGAGATACGCAGTATTTT.

This clone came up once. The chain uses TRBV4-2 and TRBJ1-6; 7 bases are shared with TRBD1. Unmatched junction bases numbered 4, after V lost 4 bases and J lost 7 bases. Germline V gene lookup returns CDR1 LGHNA and CDR2 YNFKEQ. CDR3 length: 14 amino acids. This CDR3 is CASSPDRANSPLHF. The CDR3 DNA follows: TGTGCCAGCAGCCCCGACAGGGCAAATTCACCCCTCCACTTT.

The chain uses TRBV18 and TRBJ2-1, with TRBD2 matching 8 bases. The CDR3 extends over 15 amino acids. The germline V gene encodes CDR1 KGHSH and CDR2 LQKENI. The junction had 4 bases not matched to a gene; V was cut back by 4 bases and J by 2 bases. Here the CDR3 DNA reads TGTGCCAGCTCACTATTCGGGGGGGCCTACAATGAGCAGTTCTTC. It is translated as CASSLFGGAYNEQFF.

The chain has TRBV6-6 and TRBJ1-2, with D maybe TRBD1 (5 bases). The V gene's germline CDR1 is MNHNY and CDR2 SVGAGI (reference sequence). Trimming pared 5 bases from V and 2 bases from J, leaving 9 bases between. This CDR3 region has 13 residues. The CDR3 region is CASSPRQNYGYTF. The CDR3 nucleotides read TGTGCCAGCAGTCCCCGACAGAACTATGGCTACACCTTC.

The CDR3 DNA reads as TGCGCCAGCAGCTTGGTAACAGGGGCTGGTGGCACCTTC. This gives the protein CASSLVTGAGGTF. The chain employs TRBV5-1 and TRBJ1-2; the match to TRBD1 covers 7 bases. CDR3 length: 13 residues. Germline CDR1 and CDR2: SGHRS and YFSETQ. Unmatched junction bases numbered 9, after V lost 0 bases and J lost 13 bases. Complete variable domain (other parts from reference TRBV5-1 and TRBJ1-2): KAGVTQTPRYLIKTRGQQVTLSCSPISGHRSVSWYQQTPGQGLQFLFEYFSETQRNKGNFPGRFSGRQFSNSRSEMNVSTLELGDSALYLCASSLVTGAGGTFGSGTRLTVV.

This chain uses TRBV4-2 with TRBJ2-1; 10 positions agree with TRBD2. The CDR3 runs to 17 residues. J gave up 7 bases and V 3 bases, and 12 bases lay outside the gene matches. CDR1 LGHNA and CDR2 YNFKEQ come from the germline V gene. Here the CDR3 reads CASSHKAGGPVENEQFF. In nucleotides, the CDR3 is TGTGCCAGCAGCCACAAAGCGGGGGGGCCGGTGGAAAATGAGCAGTTCTTC.

This clone was detected many times. The CDR3 DNA reads TGCGCCAGCAGCCCACACTACAGGGGGGCCTATGGCTACACCTTC. Residues: CASSPHYRGAYGYTF. This rearrangement joins TRBV4-3 to TRBJ1-2; 8 bases are shared with TRBD1. V was clipped by 4 bases and J by 4 bases; unmatched bases: 8. CDR1 and CDR2 from the germline V gene are LGHNA and YSLEER. This CDR3 has 15 amino acids.

V usage is TRBV5-1 and J usage is TRBJ1-6, with TRBD1 matching over 7 bases. V lost 4 bases, J lost 9 bases, and 10 bases stayed unmatched. The CDR3 is made up of 15 amino acids. Germline V gene data show CDR1 as SGHRS and CDR2 as YFSETQ. The CDR3, as DNA: TGCGCCAGCAGCCTGTCGACAGGGTTCGCTTCACCCCTCCACTTT. Translated, it gives CASSLSTGFASPLHF.

The J gene is TRBJ1-4, the V gene TRBV14; possible D gene TRBD1, 6 bases. Germline V gene sequence: CDR1 SGHDN, CDR2 FVKESK. This CDR3 has 14 residues. Trimming shortened V by 8 bases and J by 13 bases, and 23 bases separated the two germline ends. CDR3 sequence reads: CASPIGQRNEGLFF. The DNA for the CDR3 is TGTGCCAGCCCAATCGGACAGCGAAATGAAGGACTGTTTTTT.

This clone was observed a single time. The V call is TRBV2, the J call TRBJ1-1, with D uncertain. Germline loops: CDR1 SNHLY, CDR2 FYNNEI. The CDR3 totals 13 residues. The V end lost 3 bases, the J end lost 5 bases, and 10 bases lay between the germline ends. CDR3 sequence: CASSERLLTEAFF. CDR3 in DNA: TGTGCCAGCAGTGAGCGGCTCTTAACTGAAGCTTTCTTT.

The chain uses TRBV19 and TRBJ2-2, with 9 bases fitting TRBD2. This CDR3 is 15 amino acids long. The germline CDR1 and CDR2 sequences are LNHDA and SQIVND (reference sequence). J gave up 7 bases and V 3 bases, and 6 bases lay outside the gene matches. Here the CDR3 DNA reads TGTGCCAGTAGTATCCAGCGGGGGGCGGTCGGGGAGCTGTTTTTT. It translates to CASSIQRGAVGELFF. The full variable domain, in which reference TRBV19 and TRBJ2-2 provide the parts outside the CDR3, is DGGITQSPKYLFRKEGQNVTLSCEQNLNHDAMYWYRQDPGQGLRLIYYSQIVNDFQKGDIAEGYSVSREKKESFPLTVTSAQKNPTAFYLCASSIQRGAVGELFFGEGSRLTVL.

The gene calls are TRBV28 and TRBJ1-2, with D perhaps matching TRBD1 (5 bases). From germline, CDR1 is MDHEN and CDR2 SYDVKM. V dropped 6 bases and J dropped 6 bases, with 14 bases sitting between them. The length of the CDR3 is 13 residues. CDR3 sequence reads: CASRGRLFDGYTF. The CDR3, as DNA: TGTGCCAGCAGGGGGCGACTTTTCGATGGCTACACCTTC.

J is TRBJ1-1 and V is TRBV7-8; D might be TRBD1 (5 bases). Germline V gene sequence: CDR1 SGHVS, CDR2 FQNEAQ. V shed 5 bases and J shed 5 bases, with 12 bases lying between them. The CDR3 loop spans 13 amino acids. This CDR3 reads CASSAAGRTEAFF. For the CDR3, the DNA is TGTGCCAGCAGCGCGGCAGGGCGGACTGAAGCTTTCTTT.

This clone was observed a few times. The chain couples TRBV4-1 to TRBJ2-3; perhaps TRBD2 as D (6 bases). Trimming stripped 2 bases from V and 2 bases from J, with 14 bases between. This CDR3 is built from 16 residues. In germline, CDR1 is MGHRA, CDR2 YSYEKL. In DNA form, the CDR3 reads TGCGCCAGCAGCCAAAAGTCGGGGACTCTCACAGATACGCAGTATTTT. Translated: CASSQKSGTLTDTQYF.

This clone has a single count. One end of the junction fails to match germline, which may point to a read error. The gene calls are TRBV10-3 and TRBJ2-7; tentatively, D is TRBD1 (5 bases). Germline V gives CDR1 ENHRY, CDR2 SYGVKD. The CDR3 has 15 amino acids. In DNA form, the CDR3 reads TGTGTCATCAGCTTACAGGCCAATCCCCAGTACGAGCAGTACTTC. It specifies CVISLQANPQYEQYF.

The sample holds many counts of this clone. The chain combines TRBV6-6 with TRBJ1-2; 9 bases fit TRBD1. With 6 bases clipped from V and 7 bases from J, the junction kept 6 bases outside the gene matches. Germline V gives CDR1 MNHNY, CDR2 SVGAGI (reference sequence). CDR3 length: 13 residues. The CDR3 DNA reads as TGTGCCAGCAGACCCGGGACAGGGCCTGGCTACACCTTC. Amino acid sequence: CASRPGTGPGYTF.